This T cell receptor (beta chain) was documented in a study of T cells in Graves' hyperthyroidism and ophthalmopathy. Notes on this clonotype: The target antigen is unknown.

Regions amplified from RNA transcripts were the TCR beta CDR3 regions. When the TCR CDR3 underwent first-round RT-PCR, the HTBI primer set was used. TCRdb recomputed calls from the multiplex PCR reads with MiXCR, one row per CDR3 protein. The sample records around 620,000 distinct CDR3 sequences, 46% being singletons. General study points: Researchers found most expanded thyroid clonotypes above 0.001 in blood as well.

Exclusions: uncontrolled infection, other autoimmune disease, pregnancy, lactation. Germline V gene data show CDR1 as SNHLY and CDR2 as FYNNEI. The CDR3 is 13 amino acids. This chain joins TRBV2 and TRBJ2-6, with 8 bases lining up with TRBD2. The clonotype comes from an adult woman with Graves' disease, either hyperthyroidism or ophthalmopathy (not recorded which). Sequenced sample: peripheral blood or thyroid tissue (not recorded which). DNA of the CDR3: TGTGCTTTTAGCGGGGCTGGGGCCAACGTCCTGACTTTC. Residues: CAFSGAGANVLTF.